This TCR beta chain was captured by sequencing in a study of cytomegalovirus exposure and HLA in healthy donors. Notes on the study in general: Most of the TCR beta V segments (in an earlier analysis) were productive either about 87% or about 30% of the time.

To note about this clone: Its antigen remains unidentified.

PCR involved 60 Vbeta and 13 Jbeta primers. In the study's own analysis: In a later analysis, 79 million or so unique TCR beta chains included roughly 11 million shared by two or more donors. Generated by immunoSEQ multiplex PCR, the TCRdb table keeps only in-frame clones and is missing some. V, J and clone size are taken as reported in that table, and D and trimming were inferred from the DNA itself. The sample holds 150,000 to 200,000 clones, about 82% seen once. Donors were nominally healthy when sampled, though unrecorded immune exposures were likely. The sequencing input was PBMCs. The receptor comes from a woman aged 25 to 45 in good health and CMV-seropositive.

CDR3 region: CASSTTGYGYYGYTF. Here the CDR3 DNA reads TGTGCCAGTAGTACGACAGGTTATGGTTACTATGGCTACACCTTC. The chain couples TRBV19 to TRBJ1-2, with a tentative D call TRBD1 (6 bases). CDR1 LNHDA and CDR2 SQIVND come from the germline V gene (reference sequence). V lost 4 bases and J lost 3, with 15 bases in between. The CDR3 is made up of 15 amino acids.